The clone carrying this T cell receptor beta chain was seen ten or more times. No antigen is known for it. The germline V gene has CDR1 SNHLY and CDR2 FYNNEI. The CDR3 runs 16 residues. V dropped 7 bases and J dropped 0 bases, with 17 bases sitting between them. The data derive from a study of T cells in Graves' hyperthyroidism and ophthalmopathy. Study details: Before any treatment, at initial diagnosis, peripheral blood was collected. Findings and limits, study-wide: Separation of ophthalmopathy from stable hyperthyroidism was achieved by a 13 V-J model.

RNA transcripts served as the template for amplifying TCR beta CDR3 regions. An initial round of RT-PCR targeting the TCR CDR3 relied on the HTBI primer set. TCRdb re-derived calls from the multiplex PCR reads in MiXCR, one entry per CDR3 protein. The repertoire holds about 480,000 distinct CDR3 sequences, with around a fifth as singletons. The study excluded patients with uncontrolled infection, other autoimmune disease, pregnancy or lactation. Orbital computed tomography, thyroid ultrasound, serum thyroxine and TRAb, and clinical symptoms together informed the diagnoses. Specimen: blood. This sequence was found in a woman in her sixties or seventies with Graves' ophthalmopathy. The chain couples TRBV2 to TRBJ2-3; D gene unclear. This CDR3 reads CASIAWSAESTDTQYF. The CDR3 region has the DNA TGTGCCAGCATCGCTTGGTCTGCGGAGAGCACAGATACGCAGTATTTT.